The T cell receptor beta chain described here comes from a study of CXCR3-negative and CXCR3-positive naive CD8 T cells. Turning to the study itself: TRB reads totalled about 140 million, about 1.5 +/- 0.3 million per library. Findings and caveats of the study: Memory CD8+ cells showed much lower diversity, while both naive subsets displayed comparably high diversity. The TRB CDR3s that CXCR3-positive naive cells carried were more hydrophobic than those of CXCR3-negative naive cells.

Germline V lookup: CDR1 MDHEN, CDR2 SYDVKM. The CDR3 contains 15 residues. With respect to this clonotype: As yet, its antigen is unknown.

Via 5' RACE with UMI labels, TRB cDNA libraries were prepared. With the 5' RACE reads reprocessed, TCRdb shows one record per CDR3 protein and no DNA. Its listing shows about 85,000 distinct CDR3 sequences. The origin of this receptor is a human donor in good health. Some clones in this sample may be carry-over from other donors' samples. The source material was naive CXCR3+ CD8+ T cells from blood. Noted subset: CD45RO-CCR7+CD27+CD95- naive CD8+ T cells expressing CXCR3 (TNR3+). This rearrangement joins TRBV28 to TRBJ1-2; no DNA is available, so the TRBD1 call from TCRdb remains unchecked. CDR3 protein: CASSFGQAENYGYTF.